This TCR beta chain was identified in a study of CD8+ T cells in alopecia areata. In each case, RNA was isolated and then reverse transcribed into cDNA as the sequencing template. Measured with immunoSEQ multiplex PCR; TCRdb has only the in-frame clones, and not every one. In the table there are about 140,000 clones, 80% to 90% of which are singletons. Treatment noted: oral pan-JAK inhibitor, 5-10 mg twice daily. General study findings and limits: Alphabeta T cells residing in normal skin are also sequenced in scalp samples.

In the case of this clone: Its matching antigen is unknown.

Sequenced material: CD8+ T cells sorted from blood, taken at week 4, from a patient treated with tofacitinib. The sequence came from a human donor with alopecia areata.

The CDR3 loop reads CASLQGNEQFF. The DNA for the CDR3 is TGTGCCAGCCTACAGGGTAATGAGCAGTTCTTC. The chain joins TRBV2 to TRBJ2-1, with D maybe TRBD1 (6 bases). This CDR3 has 11 amino acids. The V gene lost 8 bases and the J gene lost 7 bases, with 9 bases spanning the gap. The germline V gene has CDR1 SNHLY and CDR2 FYNNEI.